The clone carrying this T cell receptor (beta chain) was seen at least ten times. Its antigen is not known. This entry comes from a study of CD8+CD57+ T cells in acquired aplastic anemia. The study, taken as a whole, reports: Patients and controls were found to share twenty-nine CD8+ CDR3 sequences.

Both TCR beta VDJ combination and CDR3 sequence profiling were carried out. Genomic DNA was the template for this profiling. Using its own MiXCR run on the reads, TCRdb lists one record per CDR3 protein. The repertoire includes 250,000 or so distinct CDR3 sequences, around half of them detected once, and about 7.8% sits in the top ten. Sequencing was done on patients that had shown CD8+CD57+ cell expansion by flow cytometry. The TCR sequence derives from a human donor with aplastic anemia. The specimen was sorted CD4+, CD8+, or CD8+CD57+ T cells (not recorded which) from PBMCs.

CDR3 coding DNA: TGTGCCAGCAGCTTATCACGAGCTAACTATGGCTACACCTTC. It encodes CASSLSRANYGYTF. The V call is TRBV7-8, the J call TRBJ1-2; D gene ambiguous. Germline loops: CDR1 SGHVS, CDR2 FQNEAQ. The CDR3 is 14 residues long. The V and J ends lost 2 bases and 0 bases respectively, with 7 bases between them.